These T cell receptor beta chains were read from a single sample in a study of blood T cell repertoires in COVID-19. Profiling relied on immunoSEQ multiplex PCR, and the TCRdb table lists in-frame clones only, not all of them. The data hold 350,000 to 400,000 clones, with about 90% observed a single time. Sequencing was carried out using PBMCs or T cells enriched from blood (not recorded which). The receptors originated from a woman aged 25 to 39 who had recovered from COVID-19. The CDR3 runs from the conserved cysteine through the conserved F or W. The D gene is left open where the match is weak. Only part of the rows carry a size: once, few, many, or a class if the clone is expanded.

TRBD1	TRBJ1-5	NA	TRBV7-9	CASSFSGQGVQPQHF	TGTGCCAGCAGCTTTTCAGGACAGGGAGTTCAGCCCCAGCATTTT
NA	TRBJ1-1	NA	TRBV4-2	CASSQDFSRLNTEAFF	TGTGCCAGCAGCCAAGATTTTAGCCGTTTGAACACTGAAGCTTTCTTT
TRBD1	TRBJ2-6	NA	TRBV14	CASSQDGTGGNTGANVLTF	TGTGCCAGCAGCCAAGATGGGACAGGGGGTAATACTGGGGCCAACGTCCTGACTTTC
TRBD1	TRBJ2-7	NA	TRBV2	CASVRDRGPAEQYF	TGTGCCAGCGTCCGGGACAGGGGGCCGGCCGAGCAGTACTTC
NA	TRBJ2-1	NA	TRBV7-9	CASSLAAGASEQFF	TGTGCCAGCAGCTTAGCGGCGGGGGCTAGTGAGCAGTTCTTC
NA	TRBJ1-6	NA	TRBV6-5	CASRESSYNSPLHF	TGTGCCAGCAGGGAGAGCTCCTATAATTCACCCCTCCACTTT
NA	TRBJ2-3	NA	TRBV4-1	CASSQAAADTQYF	TGCGCCAGCAGCCAAGCTGCGGCAGATACGCAGTATTTT
TRBD1	TRBJ1-4	NA	TRBV28	CASSLYRGGEKLFF	TGTGCCAGCAGTTTATACAGGGGGGGTGAAAAACTGTTTTTT
NA	TRBJ1-1	NA	TRBV9	CASSPWGGRGTEAFF	TGTGCCAGCAGCCCCTGGGGGGGGCGAGGTACTGAAGCTTTCTTT
TRBD2	TRBJ2-7	NA	TRBV19	CASSMSGSYEQYF	TGTGCCAGTAGTATGAGCGGGAGTTACGAGCAGTACTTC
TRBD1	TRBJ2-5	NA	TRBV6-1	CASSEQGANWETQYF	TGTGCCAGCAGTGAGCAGGGGGCAAATTGGGAGACCCAGTACTTC
TRBD1	TRBJ2-1	NA	TRBV28	CASSPRTGSNEQFF	TGTGCCAGCAGTCCCCGGACAGGGTCGAATGAGCAGTTCTTC
TRBD1	TRBJ1-1	once	TRBV4-2	CASSQAQGATLNTEAFF	TGTGCCAGCAGCCAAGCCCAGGGGGCGACCCTGAACACTGAAGCTTTCTTT
NA	TRBJ2-2	NA	TRBV21-1	CASILCQGLVVTGELFF	TGTGCCAGCATCCTCTGCCAGGGGCTAGTAGTCACCGGGGAGCTGTTTTTT
NA	TRBJ2-5	few	TRBV10-3	CAISELQETQYF	TGTGCCATCAGTGAACTACAAGAGACCCAGTACTTC
TRBD1	TRBJ1-3	NA	TRBV5-6	CASSRGQGIAGNTIYF	TGTGCCAGCAGTAGGGGGCAGGGAATCGCCGGAAACACCATATATTTT
NA	TRBJ2-3	NA	TRBV11-2	CASSWLPSTDTQYF	TGTGCCAGCAGCTGGCTGCCAAGCACAGATACGCAGTATTTT
NA	TRBJ2-7	NA	TRBV5-6	CASSPRRELGEQYF	TGTGCCAGCAGCCCGAGACGGGAATTGGGGGAGCAGTACTTC